This is a list of T cell receptor beta chains from one sample in a study of Ad26.COV2.S vaccination and SARS-CoV-2 variants. Data came from immunoSEQ multiplex PCR; TCRdb stores just in-frame clones and leaves some out. The sample comprises about 280,000 clones, 87% of which are singletons, and around 3% rests with the top ten. This specimen was peripheral blood, taken in a trial of Ad26.COV2.S vaccine versus placebo. Every receptor here comes from a person aged 18-60 years who received the Ad26.COV2.S COVID-19 vaccine or a placebo. Both conserved end residues are part of each CDR3. Each record gives: J gene, V gene, CDR3 protein.

>TRBJ1-2|TRBV6-5
CASSYGGGYGYTF
>TRBJ1-3|TRBV18
CASSPQGATGNTIYF
>TRBJ2-7|TRBV7-2
CASSLSGRLNEQYF
>TRBJ2-5|TRBV11-2
CASSVTSGSQETQYF
>TRBJ1-1|TRBV7-9
CASSSRLQAFF
>TRBJ1-5|TRBV18
CASSPGTGGNQPQHF
>TRBJ1-2|TRBV10-3
CAISGTGIYGYTF
>TRBJ1-3|TRBV10-3
CAISEWGTRNTIYF
>TRBJ1-3|TRBV27
CASSSGVLSGNTIYF
>TRBJ2-1|TRBV2
CASMTASGRATNEQFF
>TRBJ1-5|TRBV12-2
CATSGDTYSNQPQHF
>TRBJ2-7|TRBV7-9
CASSPTYEQYF
>TRBJ1-4|TRBV5-8
CASSLSGGWEKLFF
>TRBJ2-1|TRBV2
CASSRLADVKFF
>TRBJ1-2|TRBV6-5
CASSPSGSLNYGYTF
>TRBJ1-1|TRBV7-9
CASSFNRNTEAFF
>TRBJ2-7|TRBV7-3
CASSLGLAGAYEQYF
>TRBJ2-1|TRBV7-9
CASSLGISPNEQFF
>TRBJ1-6|TRBV5-1
CASSLVGVAGSPLHF
>TRBJ2-7|TRBV10-1
CASSELTPGQAGEQYF
>TRBJ2-1|TRBV19
CASQGYSYNEQFF
>TRBJ1-2|TRBV3-1/TRBV3-2
CASSQLTGDYGYTF
>TRBJ2-1|TRBV5-1
CASSLDAGASYNEQFF
>TRBJ2-3|TRBV11-2
CASSLEGLDTQYF
>TRBJ1-4|TRBV6-5
CASSYSWTGSAEKLFF
>TRBJ1-1|TRBV7-9
CASSLFPESWTEAFF
>TRBJ1-1|TRBV12-3/TRBV12-4
CASNQGGGTEAFF
>TRBJ1-6|TRBV28
CASTGGSYNSPLHF
>TRBJ2-2|TRBV28
CAILGPLANTGELFF
>TRBJ2-1|TRBV20-1
CSASKIQAYNEQFF
>TRBJ2-7|TRBV2
CASSTSGRAHYEQYF
>TRBJ1-1|TRBV7-9
CASSLEGGNTEAFF
>TRBJ2-3|TRBV7-7
CASSLGGIVGTDTQYF
>TRBJ1-6|TRBV10-3
CAISEQGTDSPLHF
>TRBJ2-6|TRBV10-3
CAAGLNSGANVLTF
>TRBJ2-7|TRBV14
CASSYKVPGLDEQYF
>TRBJ2-3|TRBV3-1/TRBV3-2
CASSQGIDTQYF
>TRBJ2-5|TRBV15
CATSREKLAGRETQYF
>TRBJ1-1|TRBV18
CASSPRDGTEAFF
>TRBJ1-2|TRBV5-4
CASSSPAGAGRGYTF
>TRBJ1-3|TRBV11-1
CASSRGAGNTIYF
>TRBJ2-7|TRBV20-1
CSASRAGTYEQYF
>TRBJ1-1|TRBV7-9
CASSFLTEAFF
>TRBJ2-7|TRBV10-2
CASLGYLGSSGSRDDEQYF
>TRBJ2-1|TRBV2
CANLAGTGYNEQFF
>TRBJ1-4|TRBV25-1
CASSESGTGKEKLFF
>TRBJ2-5|TRBV18
CASSPFLRGGQETQYF
>TRBJ1-6|TRBV19
CASSRRDIDNSPLHF
>TRBJ1-2|TRBV3-1/TRBV3-2
CASSQGSGLQRGYTF
>TRBJ1-1|TRBV19
CASSISRGMNTEAFF
>TRBJ2-7|TRBV7-2
CASSFYPSGRSYEQYF
>TRBJ2-7|TRBV5-1
CASSRQENYEQYF
>TRBJ2-1|TRBV7-2
CASSQLLAGHNEQFF